The 5 T cell receptor beta chains presented below share a single source sample, sequenced in a study of blood T cell repertoires in COVID-19. The protocol was immunoSEQ multiplex PCR, while the TCRdb copy is restricted to in-frame clones and leaves out a portion. The sample consists of roughly 200,000 clones, around 88% of them appearing once. The sequenced sample was peripheral blood. These TCRs come from a middle-aged man with active or convalescent COVID-19.

The rearrangement uses TRBV6-5 and TRBJ1-2; D perhaps matches TRBD1 (5 bases). The CDR3 is made up of 14 amino acids. CDR1 and CDR2 from the germline V gene are MNHEY and SVGAGI. V lost 5 bases, J lost 1 base, and 11 bases lay in between. For the CDR3, the DNA is TGTGCCAGCAGTCCTCAGACAGTTAACTATGGCTACACCTTC. This sequence encodes CASSPQTVNYGYTF.

The CDR3 DNA is TGTGCCAGCAGTGGAGGACTAGCGGGGCTCACAGATACGCAGTATTTT. As protein: CASSGGLAGLTDTQYF. The J gene is TRBJ2-3, the V gene TRBV6-1; 12 positions match TRBD2. Trimming removed 4 bases from V and 2 bases from J; junction bases left unmatched: 4. CDR3 length: 16 amino acids. CDR1 MNHNS and CDR2 SASEGT come from the germline V gene.

This chain joins TRBV5-4 and TRBJ2-2; D possibly corresponds to TRBD1 (7 bases). CDR3 length equals 18 residues. Germline-derived CDR1 and CDR2 are SGHNT and YYREEE (reference sequence). Trimming left V 3 bases short and J 2 bases short, with 20 bases between. In nucleotides, the CDR3 is TGTGCCAGCAGCTGGGGGGAGAGGAGACAGGGTAACACCGGGGAGCTGTTTTTT. Translation gives CASSWGERRQGNTGELFF.

This chain connects TRBV24-1 to TRBJ1-1; 7 positions agree with TRBD1. V lost 4 bases, J lost 10 bases, and 8 bases stayed unmatched. The CDR3 length is 13 residues. CDR1 and CDR2 from the germline V gene are KGHDR and SFDVKD. CDR3 residues: CATSEGGQAGAFF. The CDR3 coding sequence is TGTGCCACCAGTGAGGGAGGACAGGCGGGAGCTTTCTTT.

The genes are TRBV6-6 and TRBJ1-2; D is ambiguous. Trimming cost V 0 bases and J 10 bases, with 12 bases left between them. Germline loops: CDR1 MNHNY, CDR2 SVGAGI (reference sequence). The CDR3 covers 13 residues. CDR3 sequence reads: CASSYSTPPVYTF. The DNA for the CDR3 is TGTGCCAGCAGTTACTCGACTCCACCAGTCTACACCTTC.